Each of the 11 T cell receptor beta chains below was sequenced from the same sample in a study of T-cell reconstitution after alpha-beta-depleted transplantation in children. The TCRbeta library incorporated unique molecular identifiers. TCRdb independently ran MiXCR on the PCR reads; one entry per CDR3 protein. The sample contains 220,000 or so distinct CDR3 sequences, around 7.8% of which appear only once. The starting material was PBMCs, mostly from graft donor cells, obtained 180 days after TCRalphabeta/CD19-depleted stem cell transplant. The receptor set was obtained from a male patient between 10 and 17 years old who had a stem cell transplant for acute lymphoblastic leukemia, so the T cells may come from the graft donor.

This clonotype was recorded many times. CDR3 nucleotides: TGCGCCAGCAGCTTAGCGGATAGCTCCTACAATGAGCAGTTCTTC. It yields the protein CASSLADSSYNEQFF. The rearrangement links TRBV5-1 to TRBJ2-1; D is perhaps TRBD2 (5 bases). The CDR3 totals 15 residues. The germline gives CDR1 SGHRS, CDR2 YFSETQ. V was clipped by 2 bases and J by 0 bases, with 9 bases between them.

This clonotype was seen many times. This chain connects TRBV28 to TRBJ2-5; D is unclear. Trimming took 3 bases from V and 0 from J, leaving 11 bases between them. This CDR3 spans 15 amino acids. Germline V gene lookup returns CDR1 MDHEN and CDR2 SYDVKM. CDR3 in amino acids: CASSFSSRNQETQYF. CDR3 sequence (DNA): TGTGCCAGCAGTTTTTCCAGCAGGAACCAAGAGACCCAGTACTTC.

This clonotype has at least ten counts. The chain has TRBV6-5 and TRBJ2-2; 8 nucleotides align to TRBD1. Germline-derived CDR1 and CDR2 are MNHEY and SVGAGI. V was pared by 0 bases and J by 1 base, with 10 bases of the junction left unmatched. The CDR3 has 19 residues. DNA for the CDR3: TGTGCCAGCAGTTACTCGAGGTCCCGGACAGGGCGGAACACCGGGGAGCTGTTTTTT. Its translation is CASSYSRSRTGRNTGELFF.

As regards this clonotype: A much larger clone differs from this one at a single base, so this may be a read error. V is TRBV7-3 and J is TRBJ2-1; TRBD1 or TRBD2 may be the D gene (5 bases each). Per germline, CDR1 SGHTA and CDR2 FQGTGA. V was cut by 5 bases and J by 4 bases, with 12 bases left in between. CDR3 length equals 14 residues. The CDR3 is CASSPGRQYNEQFF. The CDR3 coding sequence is TGTGCCAGCAGCCCGGGACGGCAATACAATGAGCAGTTCTTC. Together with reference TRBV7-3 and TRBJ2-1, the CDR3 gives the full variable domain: GAGVSQTPSNKVTEKGKYVELRCDPISGHTALYWYRQSLGQGPEFLIYFQGTGAADDSGLPNDRFFAVRPEGSVSTLKIQRTERGDSAVYLCASSPGRQYNEQFFGPGTRLTVL.

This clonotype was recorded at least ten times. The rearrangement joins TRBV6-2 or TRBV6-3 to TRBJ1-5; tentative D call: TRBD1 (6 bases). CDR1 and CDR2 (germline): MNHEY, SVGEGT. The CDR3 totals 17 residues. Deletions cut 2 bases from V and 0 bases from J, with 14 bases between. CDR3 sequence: CASSYAPTGVSNQPQHF. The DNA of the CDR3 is TGTGCCAGCAGTTACGCCCCGACAGGAGTTAGCAATCAGCCCCAGCATTTT.

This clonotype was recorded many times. This chain's CDR3 is CASSPWRSTGELFF. As DNA, the CDR3 is TGTGCCAGCTCACCCTGGAGGTCCACCGGGGAGCTGTTTTTT. The chain couples TRBV18 to TRBJ2-2; possible D gene TRBD2, 5 bases. The CDR3 is made up of 14 amino acids. Germline V gives CDR1 KGHSH, CDR2 LQKENI. V was trimmed by 3 bases and J by 4 bases, leaving 9 bases between them.

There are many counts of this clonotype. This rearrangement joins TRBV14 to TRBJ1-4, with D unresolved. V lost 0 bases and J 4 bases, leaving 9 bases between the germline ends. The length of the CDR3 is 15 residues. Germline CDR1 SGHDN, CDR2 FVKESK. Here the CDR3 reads CASSQDRVYNEKLFF. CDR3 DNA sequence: TGTGCCAGCAGCCAAGATCGTGTATATAATGAAAAACTGTTTTTT.

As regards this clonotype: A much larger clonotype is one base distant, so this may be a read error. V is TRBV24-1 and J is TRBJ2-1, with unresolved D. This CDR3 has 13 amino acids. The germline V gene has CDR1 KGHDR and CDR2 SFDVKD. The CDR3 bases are TGTGCCACCAGTGATCCAGTTTGGAATGAGGAGTTCTTC. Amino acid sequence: CATSDPVWNEEFF.

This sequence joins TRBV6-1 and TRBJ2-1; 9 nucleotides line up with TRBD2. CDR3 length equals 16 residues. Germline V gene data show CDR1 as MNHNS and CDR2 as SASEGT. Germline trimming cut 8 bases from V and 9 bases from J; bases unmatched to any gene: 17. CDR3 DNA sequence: TGTGCCAGCGCTCGGCGAGGTGCGGGGGGGCCGGTTGAGCAGTTCTTC. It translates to CASARRGAGGPVEQFF.

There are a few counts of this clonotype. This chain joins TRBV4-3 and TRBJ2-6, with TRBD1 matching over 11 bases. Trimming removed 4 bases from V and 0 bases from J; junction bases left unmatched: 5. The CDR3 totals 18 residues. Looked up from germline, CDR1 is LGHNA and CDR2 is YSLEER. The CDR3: CASSLGQGAFSGANVLTF. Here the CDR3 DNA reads TGCGCCAGCAGCCTCGGACAGGGGGCCTTCTCTGGGGCCAACGTCCTGACTTTC.

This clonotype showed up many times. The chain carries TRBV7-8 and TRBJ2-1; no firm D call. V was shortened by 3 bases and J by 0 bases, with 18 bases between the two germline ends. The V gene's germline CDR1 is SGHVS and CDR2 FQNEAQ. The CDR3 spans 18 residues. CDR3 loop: CASSFGRHGTGSYNEQFF. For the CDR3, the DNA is TGTGCCAGCAGCTTCGGTCGTCATGGAACGGGCTCCTACAATGAGCAGTTCTTC.